The entry that follows covers one TCR beta chain sequence. The sample belongs to a study of blood T cell repertoires in COVID-19. Background on the study: Acute-phase and convalescent COVID-19 samples originated in the United States, Italy and Spain. Sample material is recorded as cDNA or gDNA derived from T cells, B-cell-depleted T cells, or PBMCs.

The germline V gene encodes CDR1 SGHRS and CDR2 YFSETQ. There are 14 residues in the CDR3. V lost 4 bases to trimming and J lost 4 bases; unmatched junction nucleotides: 7. As originally analysed: Cell counts per sample came from amplifying reference gene primers. The protocol was immunoSEQ multiplex PCR, while the TCRdb copy is restricted to in-frame clones and leaves out a portion. V and J calls and clone size are as listed in that table; D and trimming were resolved from the DNA. The sample lists around 190,000 clones; 85% to 90% were seen once. The chain employs TRBV5-1 and TRBJ2-5, with 7 bases aligning to TRBD1. This sequence was found in a human donor in a cohort sampled during active COVID-19. Sequencing was carried out using peripheral blood. The CDR3 sequence: CASSLGGEGETQYF. In DNA form, the CDR3 reads TGCGCCAGCAGCCTAGGGGGCGAGGGAGAGACCCAGTACTTC.